These 2 T cell receptor beta chains share one sample of origin, sequenced in a study of CD8 T cells in ankylosing spondylitis. Using its own MiXCR run on the 5' RACE reads, TCRdb lists one record per CDR3 protein. The sample shows 250,000 or so distinct CDR3 sequences, 20% to 30% of them seen only once. Sequenced: blood, either unsorted or a sorted T cell fraction (not recorded which). These receptors all come from a male donor with ankylosing spondylitis or in good health (not recorded which).

This chain's CDR3 is CASSQGPVRSPLHF. In DNA, the CDR3 is TGTGCCAGCAGCCAGGGGCCAGTAAGGTCACCCCTCCACTTT. The chain joins TRBV12-3 or TRBV12-4 to TRBJ1-6, with TRBD1 as a possible D gene (6 bases). The CDR3 loop spans 14 amino acids. V was clipped by 6 bases and J by 10 bases, with 16 bases between them.

This clonotype occurred many times. The V gene is TRBV7-6, the J gene TRBJ2-3; 9 bases line up with TRBD2. V shed 5 bases and J 4 bases; nucleotides not matched to a gene: 13. The CDR3 is made up of 17 amino acids. Germline CDR1 and CDR2: SGHVS and FNYEAQ. CDR3 coding DNA: TGTGCCAGCAGCCCATCCGGCGGACTAGCGAGGGCAGATACGCAGTATTTT. This codes for CASSPSGGLARADTQYF.